The rows below give T cell receptor beta chains drawn from one sample of a study of cytomegalovirus exposure and HLA in healthy donors. Sequencing was performed with immunoSEQ multiplex PCR; in TCRdb, only in-frame clones are kept and a portion is missing. This table holds 80,000 to 100,000 clones, 55% to 65% found once. Sequencing input: PBMCs. The receptors originated from a woman between 40 and 55 years old in good health and CMV-seropositive. CDR3s include the opening cysteine and the closing phenylalanine or tryptophan. Each record gives: D gene, clone size, V gene, J gene, CDR3 protein, CDR3 DNA. D genes are given only for firm matches. Rows give clone size only sometimes, using once, few, many, or a class for an expanded clone.

d_gene: -
abundance: few
v_gene: TRBV15
j_gene: TRBJ1-1
CDR3aa: CATSRRPVDTEAFF
CDR3nt: TGTGCCACCAGCAGGAGGCCGGTGGACACTGAAGCTTTCTTT

d_gene: TRBD1
abundance: -
v_gene: TRBV6-1
j_gene: TRBJ1-2
CDR3aa: CASEEQGLGYGYTF
CDR3nt: TGTGCCAGCGAGGAACAGGGGCTCGGCTATGGCTACACCTTC

d_gene: TRBD1
abundance: once
v_gene: TRBV5-1
j_gene: TRBJ1-1
CDR3aa: CASSISGTATEAFF
CDR3nt: TGCGCCAGCAGCATTTCCGGGACAGCCACTGAAGCTTTCTTT

d_gene: -
abundance: -
v_gene: TRBV28
j_gene: TRBJ1-2
CDR3aa: CASSLVTGREGGYTF
CDR3nt: TGTGCCAGCAGTTTAGTTACTGGCAGGGAGGGGGGCTACACCTTC

d_gene: -
abundance: once
v_gene: TRBV4-1
j_gene: TRBJ2-3
CDR3aa: CASSRIGFGADTQYF
CDR3nt: TGCGCCAGCAGCCGAATCGGGTTTGGCGCAGATACGCAGTATTTT

d_gene: -
abundance: -
v_gene: TRBV11-2
j_gene: TRBJ2-5
CDR3aa: CASSLVPPETQYF
CDR3nt: TGTGCCAGCAGCTTAGTCCCCCCGGAGACCCAGTACTTC

d_gene: TRBD2
abundance: -
v_gene: TRBV5-1
j_gene: TRBJ2-5
CDR3aa: CASSTGLAGHQETQYF
CDR3nt: TGCGCCAGCAGCACTGGACTAGCGGGACACCAAGAGACCCAGTACTTC

d_gene: -
abundance: few
v_gene: TRBV5-6
j_gene: TRBJ1-5
CDR3aa: CASSLIFRQPQHF
CDR3nt: TGTGCCAGCAGCTTGATATTCAGACAGCCCCAGCATTTT

d_gene: -
abundance: -
v_gene: TRBV11-3
j_gene: TRBJ2-3
CDR3aa: CASSLAADTQYF
CDR3nt: TGTGCCAGCAGCTTAGCCGCGGATACGCAGTATTTT

d_gene: TRBD2
abundance: -
v_gene: TRBV28
j_gene: TRBJ2-7
CDR3aa: CASSLGLANEQYF
CDR3nt: TGTGCCAGCAGCTTAGGACTAGCGAACGAGCAGTACTTC

d_gene: -
abundance: few
v_gene: TRBV6-5
j_gene: TRBJ1-2
CDR3aa: CASSPRRTTNYGYTF
CDR3nt: TGTGCCAGCAGCCCCCGTCGAACTACAAACTATGGCTACACCTTC

d_gene: TRBD1
abundance: -
v_gene: TRBV27
j_gene: TRBJ1-1
CDR3aa: CASSGQGQNTEAFF
CDR3nt: TGTGCCAGCAGTGGACAGGGCCAGAACACTGAAGCTTTCTTT

d_gene: -
abundance: -
v_gene: TRBV6-6
j_gene: TRBJ2-7
CDR3aa: CASSLQGLFNEQYF
CDR3nt: TGTGCCAGCAGTCTACAGGGCCTCTTCAACGAGCAGTACTTC

d_gene: -
abundance: -
v_gene: TRBV7-2
j_gene: TRBJ1-1
CDR3aa: CASSLGLATEAFF
CDR3nt: TGTGCCAGCAGCCTGGGGCTGGCGACTGAAGCTTTCTTT

d_gene: -
abundance: few
v_gene: TRBV5-1
j_gene: TRBJ1-2
CDR3aa: CASSLGARVDGYTF
CDR3nt: TGCGCCAGCAGCTTGGGCGCCAGGGTTGACGGCTACACCTTC

d_gene: -
abundance: -
v_gene: TRBV7-2
j_gene: TRBJ2-7
CDR3aa: CASSSPPSEQYF
CDR3nt: TGTGCCAGCAGCAGCCCCCCCTCCGAGCAGTACTTC

d_gene: -
abundance: once
v_gene: TRBV5-1
j_gene: TRBJ2-3
CDR3aa: CASSLARDTTDTQYF
CDR3nt: TGCGCCAGCAGCTTGGCGCGGGATACCACAGATACGCAGTATTTT

d_gene: -
abundance: -
v_gene: TRBV4-3
j_gene: TRBJ2-7
CDR3aa: CASSQADTQYEQYF
CDR3nt: TGCGCCAGCAGCCAAGCTGACACGCAATACGAGCAGTACTTC

d_gene: TRBD1
abundance: -
v_gene: TRBV27
j_gene: TRBJ2-6
CDR3aa: CASTPGTGRLGAGANVLTF
CDR3nt: TGTGCCAGCACCCCGGGGACAGGTCGGTTAGGTGCTGGGGCCAACGTCCTGACTTTC

d_gene: -
abundance: once
v_gene: TRBV6-5
j_gene: TRBJ2-7
CDR3aa: CASRARLNGPYEQYF
CDR3nt: TGTGCCAGCCGGGCACGACTAAATGGGCCCTACGAGCAGTACTTC

d_gene: -
abundance: -
v_gene: TRBV2
j_gene: TRBJ2-7
CDR3aa: CASSEGGTPTYEQYF
CDR3nt: TGTGCCAGCAGCGAAGGTGGGACTCCTACCTACGAGCAGTACTTC

d_gene: TRBD1
abundance: -
v_gene: TRBV28
j_gene: TRBJ1-2
CDR3aa: CASSTAGGANYGYTF
CDR3nt: TGTGCCAGCAGTACCGCAGGGGGCGCGAACTATGGCTACACCTTC

d_gene: TRBD2
abundance: -
v_gene: TRBV2
j_gene: TRBJ2-1
CDR3aa: CASSLGGERIFF
CDR3nt: TGTGCCAGCAGTCTGGGGGGGGAACGGATCTTCTTC

d_gene: TRBD1
abundance: few
v_gene: TRBV10-3
j_gene: TRBJ2-7
CDR3aa: CAISVGDRVGEQYF
CDR3nt: TGTGCCATCAGTGTTGGGGACAGGGTGGGGGAGCAGTACTTC